This T cell receptor (beta chain) was sequenced during a study of graft-versus-host responses after intestinal transplantation (dated by TCRdb to the early 2020s). Some background on the complete study: Recipients received multivisceral, liver-intestinal, or isolated intestinal transplants. Every recipient was given anti-thymocyte globulin induction, followed by 2 to 3 years of maintenance tacrolimus and steroids. After intestinal transplantation, graft-versus-host and host-versus-graft alloreactive T cell clones in the graft, circulation and bone marrow were tracked using bulk TCR-beta CDR3 sequencing. To identify alloreactive clones, pre-transplant mixed lymphocyte reaction products were sequenced and then compared with unstimulated pre-transplant donor and recipient T cells. Of the roughly 25 intestinal transplant recipients enrolled in the cohort, one of whom was a retransplant, 3 patients without pretransplant specimens were excluded. A peak of at least 4% donor T cells among recipient peripheral blood mononuclear cells was the definition used for donor T cell macrochimerism. Rather than being sequenced by the commercial service, samples from a few later patients were sequenced in-house on an Illumina MiSeq and processed with MiXCR.

The meaning of the sample's time point label: cells obtained before transplantation from donor or recipient. CD3+CD4+ and CD3+CD8+ populations were FACS-sorted from unstimulated pre-transplant donor and recipient cells taken from spleen or lymph nodes. On the study overall, not on this receptor specifically: Patients with donor T cell macrochimerism had high GvH to HvG T cell clonal ratios in their allografts. GvH clones were detected in recipient bone marrow, and some of these GvH clones were observed earlier in ileal mucosa or blood, consistent with an intestinal mucosal origin. Early after transplant, peak levels of circulating GvH clones were found to be associated with declines in HvG clones. The relatively low number and heterogeneity of intestinal transplant patients limited the conclusions.

The protocol used for the library was the immunoSEQ multiplex PCR assay. For most patients, genomic DNA was isolated with the Qiagen DNeasy Blood and Tissue Kit and shipped frozen to Adaptive Biotechnologies for TCR sequencing. For most patients, genomic DNA was subjected to high-throughput TCR-beta CDR3 sequencing by Adaptive Biotechnologies. Regarding the original processing steps: TCR sequencing data for around 19 patients were retrieved from Adaptive's ImmunoSEQ software; a few other patients were processed with MiXCR and VDJtools. To correct CD4 versus CD8 sorting errors, any sequence found in both subsets at a frequency ratio below 5:1 was removed. CDR3 nucleotide sequences shared between donor and recipient were removed because their origin could not be assigned. At least 2-fold expansion over unstimulated cells and a minimum CFSE-low frequency of 0.002% (template counts) or 0.001% (read counts) were required for clones to be classified as alloreactive. Mappable clones were those detected in sequenced pre-transplant spleen, lymph node, or MLR CFSE-low populations of the donor or recipient. The cumulative frequency of alloreactive clones was calculated as a percentage of all sequences, weighted by copy number. Not all clones reach the TCRdb copy of this immuneACCESS table, which keeps in-frame sequences only. Checked studies attribute under half of the gap to unresolved V genes and leave the rest unexplained. V and J calls and clone size are given by that table; D and trimming were obtained from the DNA. In all, the sample holds about 90,000 clones, and approximately 89% of those were seen once. The ten largest clones represent approximately 0.3% of the sample.

This clone came up a few times. The antigen it recognizes is unknown. Base quality data are lacking; no much larger clone is found one base away. Sequenced material: unstimulated CD4+ T cells sorted from spleen or lymph node cells, taken before transplant. This TCR derives from a human donor who was the organ donor for an intestinal transplant.

The sequence in DNA is TGTGCCAGCAGTTCCGGGACAGGGGGCATCTATGGCTACACCTTC. This gives the protein CASSSGTGGIYGYTF. Recombination connected TRBV6-6 to TRBJ1-2, and 12 junctional nucleotides match TRBD1. Germline trimming amounts to 4 bases on V and 4 bases on J, with 4 as the count of junction bases outside the gene matches. CDR1 is given as MNHNY and CDR2 as SVGAGI, both from the germline V gene (reference sequence). The CDR3 numbers 15 residues from cysteine through phenylalanine. Kept here is only the CDR3 DNA, which spans 45 bases and is read in frame from base 1.